Listed here are 7 T cell receptor beta chains from one sample, sequenced in a study of blood T cell repertoires in COVID-19. TCRdb keeps only in-frame clones here, not all; method: immunoSEQ multiplex PCR. The sample carries roughly 190,000 clones, about 88% recorded once. Sequenced: PBMCs or T cells enriched from blood (not recorded which). These TCRs come from a woman in her 30s who had recovered from COVID-19.

Notes on this clone: The sample carries other DNA sequences with the same CDR3. The J gene is TRBJ2-3, the V gene TRBV2, with D tentatively TRBD2 (6 bases). Germline loops: CDR1 SNHLY, CDR2 FYNNEI. This CDR3 region has 15 residues. The V gene lost 1 base and the J gene lost 2 bases, with 10 bases spanning the gap. The CDR3 region has the DNA TGTGCCAGCAGTGAAGGACGGGGGTCCACAGATACGCAGTATTTT. As protein: CASSEGRGSTDTQYF.

J is TRBJ2-1 and V is TRBV2; a weak D match, TRBD2 (5 bases). Germline V CDR1 and CDR2: SNHLY, FYNNEI. V shed 3 bases and J shed 7 bases, with 10 bases lying between them. The CDR3 extends over 13 amino acids. As DNA, the CDR3 is TGTGCCAGCAGTGACCGAGGGTGGAATGAGCAGTTCTTC. Residues: CASSDRGWNEQFF.

There are a few counts of this clone. The V and J genes are TRBV11-2 and TRBJ1-2, with 7 nucleotides matching TRBD1. The germline V gene encodes CDR1 SGHAT and CDR2 FQNNGV. The CDR3 sequence is 14 residues long. Unmatched junction bases numbered 4, after V lost 0 bases and J lost 6 bases. CDR3 protein: CASSLERQGNGYTF. The CDR3 nucleotides are TGTGCCAGCAGCTTAGAACGACAGGGTAATGGCTACACCTTC.

The chain employs TRBV10-2 and TRBJ2-3; D perhaps matches TRBD1 (7 bases). The CDR3 extends over 18 amino acids. Per the germline V gene, CDR1 is WSHSY and CDR2 is SAAADI. V lost 3 bases, J lost 5 bases, and 24 bases lay in between. Here the CDR3 reads CASSDMARGVRGRDTQYF. For the CDR3, the DNA is TGCGCCAGCAGTGATATGGCCAGGGGGGTTCGGGGGAGAGATACGCAGTATTTT.

The chain joins TRBV29-1 to TRBJ2-7; 12 bases fit TRBD1. Germline values: CDR1 SQVTM, CDR2 ANQGSEA. The CDR3 runs 13 residues. V gave up 7 bases and J gave up 4 bases; unmatched junction bases: 5. The CDR3 protein is CSAGTGGVYEQYF. The CDR3 DNA reads TGCAGCGCGGGGACAGGGGGCGTTTACGAGCAGTACTTC.

The chain joins TRBV7-9 to TRBJ1-2; D gene unclear. CDR1 and CDR2 (germline): SEHNR, FQNEAQ (reference sequence). The V end lost 4 bases, the J end lost 8 bases, and 20 bases lay between the germline ends. The CDR3 totals 15 residues. The CDR3 sequence is CASSSDSGVMEGYTF. The CDR3 bases are TGTGCCAGCAGCTCTGATAGCGGGGTGATGGAAGGCTACACCTTC.

The chain is built from TRBV23-1 and TRBJ2-7, with TRBD1 identical over 9 bases. TRBV23-1 is treated as an ORF (open reading frame) with a function not yet certain. The CDR3 is 13 amino acids. The junction had 6 bases not matched to a gene; V was cut back by 5 bases and J by 7 bases. This CDR3 reads CASSWDRDFEQYF. In DNA, the CDR3 is TGCGCCAGCAGTTGGGACAGGGATTTTGAGCAGTACTTC.